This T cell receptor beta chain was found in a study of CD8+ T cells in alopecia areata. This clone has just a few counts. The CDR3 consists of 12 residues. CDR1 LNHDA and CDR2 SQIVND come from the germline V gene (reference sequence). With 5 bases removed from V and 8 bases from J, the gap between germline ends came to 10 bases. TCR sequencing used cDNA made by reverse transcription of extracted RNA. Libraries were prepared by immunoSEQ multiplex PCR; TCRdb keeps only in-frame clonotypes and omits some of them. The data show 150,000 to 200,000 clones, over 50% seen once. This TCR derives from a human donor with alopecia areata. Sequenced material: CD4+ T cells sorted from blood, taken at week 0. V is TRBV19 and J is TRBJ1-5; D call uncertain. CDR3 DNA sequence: TGTGCCAGTAGTCCCCTAGGAGAGCCCCAGCATTTT. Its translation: CASSPLGEPQHF.